The 20 T cell receptor beta chains below were found in one sample sequenced in a study of T-cell memory formation after mild COVID-19. TCRdb called the 5' RACE reads again in MiXCR, with one record for every CDR3 protein. The table has 450,000 to 700,000 distinct CDR3 sequences, about a sixth seen once. The sample comprised PBMCs or a T cell subset sorted from them (not recorded which). The receptor source for this set is an adult woman who had mild COVID-19 (a few samples of this study predate the infection). Cell type and time point are not known.

This clonotype occurred a few times. The chain is built from TRBV14 and TRBJ2-2; 10 bases map to TRBD2. CDR3 length: 18 residues. With V trimmed by 0 bases and J by 5 bases, 9 bases remained unmatched. Germline assignment: CDR1 SGHDN and CDR2 FVKESK. In DNA form, the CDR3 reads TGTGCCAGCAGCCAAGATCTTGGTACTAGCGGGATAACCGGGGAGCTGTTTTTT. Amino acid sequence: CASSQDLGTSGITGELFF.

This clonotype was detected a few times. V and J are TRBV5-5 and TRBJ1-5; D is ambiguous. The CDR3 is made up of 14 amino acids. Trimming cost V 2 bases and J 5 bases, with 11 bases left between them. CDR1 and CDR2 (germline): SGHKS, YYEKEE (reference sequence). CDR3 DNA: TGTGCCAGCAGCTTATTCGGGGATTATCAGCCCCAGCATTTT. This translates into CASSLFGDYQPQHF. The full variable domain, rest sourced from reference TRBV5-5 and TRBJ1-5, is DAGVTQSPTHLIKTRGQQVTLRCSPISGHKSVSWYQQVLGQGPQFIFQYYEKEERGRGNFPDRFSARQFPNYSSELNVNALLLGDSALYLCASSLFGDYQPQHFGDGTRLSIL.

This clonotype was seen a handful of times. The rearrangement uses TRBV7-7 and TRBJ2-7; 9 nucleotides match TRBD1. Germline V gene data show CDR1 as SSHAT and CDR2 as FNYEAQ (reference sequence). This CDR3 is 14 amino acids long. Unmatched junction bases numbered 7, after V lost 8 bases and J lost 2 bases. The CDR3 loop reads CASARGQGPYEQYF. For the CDR3, the DNA is TGTGCCAGCGCACGGGGACAGGGCCCCTACGAGCAGTACTTC. Full variable domain (outside the CDR3, taken from reference TRBV7-7 and TRBJ2-7): GAGVSQSPRYKVTKRGQDVTLRCDPISSHATLYWYQQALGQGPEFLTYFNYEAQPDKSGLPSDRFSAERPEGSISTLTIQRTEQRDSAMYRCASARGQGPYEQYFGPGTRLTVT.

The rearrangement uses TRBV5-1 and TRBJ1-5; D ambiguous. The CDR3 length is 13 residues. CDR1 is SGHRS and CDR2 is YFSETQ in the germline V gene. V shed 0 bases and J shed 4 bases, with 5 bases lying between them. CDR3 residues: CASSLARNQPQHF. DNA for the CDR3: TGCGCCAGCAGCTTGGCCCGTAATCAGCCCCAGCATTTT.

In its sample, this clonotype was seen many times. CDR3 coding DNA: TGTGCCAGCCTAGCGGGGGGGCAGGAGACCCAGTACTTC. This encodes CASLAGGQETQYF. The chain carries TRBV25-1 and TRBJ2-5, with TRBD2 matching over 12 bases. CDR1 and CDR2 (germline): MGHDK, SYGVNS. Losses at the gene ends were 8 bases for V and 5 bases for J; bases not matched to a gene: 3. This CDR3 comprises 13 residues.

This clonotype was picked up a small number of times. This chain connects TRBV9 to TRBJ1-1, with a weak D call TRBD1 (5 bases). V was trimmed by 4 bases and J by 1 base, leaving 20 bases between them. The CDR3 runs to 17 residues. The germline V gene has CDR1 SGDLS and CDR2 YYNGEE. The CDR3 region has the DNA TGTGCCAGCAGCCACCCCCTTGACAGCGGGGCGAACACTGAAGCTTTCTTT. Its translation: CASSHPLDSGANTEAFF.

This clonotype was counted many times. The chain links TRBV5-1 to TRBJ2-1; tentatively, D is TRBD2 (5 bases). The CDR3 contains 15 residues. Germline V lookup: CDR1 SGHRS, CDR2 YFSETQ. V lost 0 bases and J lost 1, with 8 bases in between. The CDR3 nucleotides are TGCGCCAGCAGCTTGGGCCCGGGGTCCTACAATGAGCAGTTCTTC. Encoded protein: CASSLGPGSYNEQFF.

Here the CDR3 reads CSATRGNQPQHF. Written as DNA, the CDR3 is TGCAGTGCTACCAGGGGTAATCAGCCCCAGCATTTT. The chain joins TRBV20-1 to TRBJ1-5, with D possibly being TRBD1 (6 bases). CDR1 and CDR2 from the germline V gene are DFQATT and SNEGSKA (reference sequence). Trimming pared 4 bases from V and 4 bases from J, leaving 8 bases between. This CDR3 is 12 amino acids long.

In its sample, this clonotype was seen a few times. The chain is built from TRBV5-1 and TRBJ2-1; 13 nucleotides align to TRBD2. Losses at the gene ends were 2 bases for V and 9 bases for J; bases not matched to a gene: 5. CDR1 and CDR2 from the germline V gene are SGHRS and YFSETQ. CDR3 size: 15 residues. CDR3 loop: CASSLLAGGLSEQFF. In DNA, the CDR3 is TGCGCCAGCAGCTTACTAGCGGGGGGGCTGAGTGAGCAGTTCTTC.

This clonotype was found many times. J is TRBJ2-1 and V is TRBV29-1; TRBD1 aligns across 8 bases. With 5 bases clipped from V and 7 bases from J, the junction kept 13 bases outside the gene matches. The CDR3 loop spans 15 amino acids. The germline CDR1 and CDR2 sequences are SQVTM and ANQGSEA. The DNA for the CDR3 is TGCAGCGTTAGCGATTCGGACAGGGTTGGGAATGAGCAGTTCTTC. Encoded protein: CSVSDSDRVGNEQFF.

The V call is TRBV7-2, the J call TRBJ2-5, with TRBD2 matching 9 bases. Trimming removed 2 bases from V and 0 bases from J; junction bases left unmatched: 7. The CDR3 extends over 17 amino acids. CDR1 is SGHTA, CDR2 FQGNSA, per germline. CDR3 nucleotides: TGTGCCAGCAGCTTACAAGTGACTAGCGGACACCAAGAGACCCAGTACTTC. Its translation is CASSLQVTSGHQETQYF.

CDR3 protein: CASSVDLAGRDTQYF. As DNA, the CDR3 is TGTGCCAGCAGCGTAGATCTAGCGGGGAGGGATACGCAGTATTTT. The chain is built from TRBV9 and TRBJ2-3; TRBD2 matches 9 bases. Germline CDR1 reads SGDLS; CDR2 reads YYNGEE. J was trimmed by 6 bases and V by 0 bases; bases with no gene match: 5. CDR3 length: 15 amino acids.

The chain uses TRBV7-2 and TRBJ1-5; D is ambiguous. This CDR3 comprises 17 residues. V was clipped by 5 bases and J by 2 bases, with 19 bases between them. In germline, CDR1 is SGHTA, CDR2 FQGNSA. CDR3 residues: CASSEYLGRLRNQPQHF. The CDR3 coding sequence is TGTGCCAGCAGCGAGTACCTGGGCCGCCTACGCAATCAGCCCCAGCATTTT.

The chain has TRBV7-9 and TRBJ2-1, with 13 bases lining up with TRBD2. CDR3 length: 19 amino acids. Trimming at V came to 4 bases and at J to 5 bases, leaving 14 bases not matched to a gene. Germline V gives CDR1 SEHNR, CDR2 FQNEAQ (reference sequence). The CDR3 sequence: CASSSGRLAGGRDDNEQFF. The CDR3 DNA is TGTGCCAGCAGCTCGGGGAGACTAGCGGGGGGCAGGGATGACAATGAGCAGTTCTTC. The variable domain in full, completed from reference TRBV7-9 and TRBJ2-1, reads DTGVSQNPRHKITKRGQNVTFRCDPISEHNRLYWYRQTLGQGPEFLTYFQNEAQLEKSRLLSDRFSAERPKGSFSTLEIQRTEQGDSAMYLCASSSGRLAGGRDDNEQFFGPGTRLTVL.

The rearrangement uses TRBV5-8 and TRBJ1-5; no clear D. Germline V gene lookup returns CDR1 SGHTS and CDR2 YDEGEE. V lost 2 bases and J lost 3, with 6 bases in between. The CDR3 extends over 13 amino acids. The CDR3 spells CASSLQHNQPQHF. In nucleotides, the CDR3 is TGTGCCAGCAGCTTACAACACAATCAGCCCCAGCATTTT.

This clonotype occurred many times. The rearrangement links TRBV5-1 to TRBJ2-5; possibly TRBD1 for D (5 bases). Trimming stripped 0 bases from V and 2 bases from J, with 11 bases between. The V gene's germline CDR1 is SGHRS and CDR2 YFSETQ. The CDR3 loop spans 15 amino acids. The CDR3, as DNA: TGCGCCAGCAGCTTGGCAGACAGAAAACAAGAGACCCAGTACTTC. Translating it yields CASSLADRKQETQYF.

This clonotype was detected ten times or more. The chain has TRBV14 and TRBJ1-2; D remains unclear. The CDR3 totals 12 residues. Trimming cost V 0 bases and J 8 bases, with 7 bases left between them. CDR1 is SGHDN, CDR2 FVKESK, per germline. CDR3 amino acids: CASSQEGYGYTF. The CDR3 DNA is TGTGCCAGCAGCCAAGAAGGGTACGGCTACACCTTC.

This clonotype appeared a few times. V usage is TRBV30 and J usage is TRBJ2-7; D is possibly TRBD2 (5 bases). Germline-derived CDR1 and CDR2 are GTSNPN and SVGIG (reference sequence). V lost 3 bases and J lost 4, with 7 bases in between. The CDR3 contains 11 residues. This chain's CDR3 is CAWRRVYEQYF. In DNA, the CDR3 is TGTGCCTGGAGGAGGGTGTACGAGCAGTACTTC.

This chain joins TRBV5-1 and TRBJ1-1; D gene ambiguous. The CDR3 is 13 residues long. The germline V gene encodes CDR1 SGHRS and CDR2 YFSETQ. V was shortened by 0 bases and J by 4 bases, with 7 bases between the two germline ends. CDR3 nucleotide sequence: TGCGCCAGCAGCTTGGAGGTTATCACTGAAGCTTTCTTT. It encodes CASSLEVITEAFF.

The chain uses TRBV7-2 and TRBJ1-1, with unresolved D. The CDR3 has 15 residues. V was trimmed by 5 bases and J by 3 bases, leaving 16 bases between them. Germline-derived CDR1 and CDR2 are SGHTA and FQGNSA. The CDR3 nucleotides are TGTGCCAGCAGCCGACAAATCCGACTAGACACTGAAGCTTTCTTT. Translating gives CASSRQIRLDTEAFF. Drawing the rest from reference TRBV7-2 and TRBJ1-1, the complete variable domain is GAGVSQSPSNKVTEKGKDVELRCDPISGHTALYWYRQSLGQGLEFLIYFQGNSAPDKSGLPSDRFSAERTGGSVSTLTIQRTQQEDSAVYLCASSRQIRLDTEAFFGQGTRLTVV.